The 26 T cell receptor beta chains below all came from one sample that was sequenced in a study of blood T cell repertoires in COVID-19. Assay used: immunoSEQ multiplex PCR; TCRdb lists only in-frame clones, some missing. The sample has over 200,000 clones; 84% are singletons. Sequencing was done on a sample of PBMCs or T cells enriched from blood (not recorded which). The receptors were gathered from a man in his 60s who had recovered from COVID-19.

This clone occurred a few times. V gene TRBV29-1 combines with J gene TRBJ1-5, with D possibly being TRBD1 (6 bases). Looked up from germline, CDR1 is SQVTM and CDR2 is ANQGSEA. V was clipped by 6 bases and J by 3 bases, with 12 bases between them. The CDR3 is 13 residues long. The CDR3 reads CSVRTGTNQPQHF. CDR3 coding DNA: TGCAGCGTCAGAACAGGGACCAATCAGCCCCAGCATTTT.

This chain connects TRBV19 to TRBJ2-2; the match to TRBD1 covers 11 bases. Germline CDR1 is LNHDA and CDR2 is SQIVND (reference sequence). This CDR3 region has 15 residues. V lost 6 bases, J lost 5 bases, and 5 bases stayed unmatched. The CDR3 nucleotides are TGTGCCAGTAGCACCGGGACAGGGGGAACCGGGGAGCTGTTTTTT. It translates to CASSTGTGGTGELFF.

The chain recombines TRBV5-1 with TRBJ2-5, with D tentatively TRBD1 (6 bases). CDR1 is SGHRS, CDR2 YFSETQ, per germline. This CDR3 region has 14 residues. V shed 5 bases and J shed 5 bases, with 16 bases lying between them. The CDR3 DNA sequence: TGCGCCAGCAGTTCCGGGATTAGGGGGGAGACCCAGTACTTC. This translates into CASSSGIRGETQYF.

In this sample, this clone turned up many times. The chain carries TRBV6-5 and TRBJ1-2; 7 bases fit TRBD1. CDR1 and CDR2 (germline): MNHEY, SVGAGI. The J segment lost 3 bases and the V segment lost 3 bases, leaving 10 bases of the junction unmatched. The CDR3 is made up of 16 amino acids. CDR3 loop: CASSYVARGDYYGYTF. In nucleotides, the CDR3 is TGTGCCAGCAGTTATGTCGCCAGGGGGGATTACTATGGCTACACCTTC.

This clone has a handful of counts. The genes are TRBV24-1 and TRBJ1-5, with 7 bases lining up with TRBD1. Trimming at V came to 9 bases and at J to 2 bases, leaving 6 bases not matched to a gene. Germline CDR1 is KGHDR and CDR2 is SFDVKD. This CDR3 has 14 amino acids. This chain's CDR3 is CATSTGFGNQPQHF. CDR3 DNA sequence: TGTGCCACCTCGACAGGGTTCGGCAATCAGCCCCAGCATTTT.

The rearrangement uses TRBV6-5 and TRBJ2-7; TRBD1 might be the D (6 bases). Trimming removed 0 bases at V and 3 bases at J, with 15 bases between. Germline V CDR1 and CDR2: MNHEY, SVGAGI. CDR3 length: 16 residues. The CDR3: CASSYSRQGSHYEQYF. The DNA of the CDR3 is TGTGCCAGCAGTTACTCGAGGCAGGGGTCCCACTACGAGCAGTACTTC.

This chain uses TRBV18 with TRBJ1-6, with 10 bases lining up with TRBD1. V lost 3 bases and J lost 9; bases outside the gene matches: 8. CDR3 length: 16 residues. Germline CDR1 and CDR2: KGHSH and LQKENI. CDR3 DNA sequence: TGTGCCAGCTCACCCAACGGACAGGGGGTCGGTTCACCCCTCCACTTT. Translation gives CASSPNGQGVGSPLHF.

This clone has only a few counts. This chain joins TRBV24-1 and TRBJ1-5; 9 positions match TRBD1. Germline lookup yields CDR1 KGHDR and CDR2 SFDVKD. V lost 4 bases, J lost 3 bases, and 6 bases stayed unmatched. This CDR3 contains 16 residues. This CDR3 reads CATSEGQGKYNQPQHF. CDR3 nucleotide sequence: TGTGCCACCAGTGAGGGACAGGGAAAGTACAATCAGCCCCAGCATTTT.

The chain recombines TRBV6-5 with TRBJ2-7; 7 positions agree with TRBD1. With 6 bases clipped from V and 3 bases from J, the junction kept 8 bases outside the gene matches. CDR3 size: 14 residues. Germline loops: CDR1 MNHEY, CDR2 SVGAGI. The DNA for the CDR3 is TGTGCCAGCAGGCCCGACAGGGCCGTCTACGAGCAGTACTTC. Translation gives CASRPDRAVYEQYF.

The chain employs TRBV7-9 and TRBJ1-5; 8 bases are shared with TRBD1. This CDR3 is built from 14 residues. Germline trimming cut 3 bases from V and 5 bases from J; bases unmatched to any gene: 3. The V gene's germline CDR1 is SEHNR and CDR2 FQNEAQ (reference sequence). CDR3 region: CASSFGQGHQPQHF. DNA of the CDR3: TGTGCCAGCAGCTTCGGACAGGGACATCAGCCCCAGCATTTT.

The CDR3 bases are TGTGCCAGCAGTGACAGGGTTTTCGGAAACACCATATATTTT. Protein product: CASSDRVFGNTIYF. The chain is built from TRBV6-1 and TRBJ1-3; D might be TRBD1 (5 bases). The ends were cut back, 3 bases at V and 4 bases at J, with 10 bases in the middle. The germline CDR1 and CDR2 sequences are MNHNS and SASEGT. The CDR3 has 14 residues.

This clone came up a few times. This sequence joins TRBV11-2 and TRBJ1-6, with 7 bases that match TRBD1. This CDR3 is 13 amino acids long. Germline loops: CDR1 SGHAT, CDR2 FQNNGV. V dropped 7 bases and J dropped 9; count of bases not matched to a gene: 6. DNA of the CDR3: TGTGCCAGCACCTGGGACAGATCTTCACCCCTCCACTTT. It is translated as CASTWDRSSPLHF.

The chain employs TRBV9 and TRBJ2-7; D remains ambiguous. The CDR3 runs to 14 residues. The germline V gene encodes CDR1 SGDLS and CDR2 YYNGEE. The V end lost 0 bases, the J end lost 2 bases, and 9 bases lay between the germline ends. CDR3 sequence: CASSVEASPYEQYF. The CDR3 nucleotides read TGTGCCAGCAGCGTAGAGGCTAGTCCCTACGAGCAGTACTTC.

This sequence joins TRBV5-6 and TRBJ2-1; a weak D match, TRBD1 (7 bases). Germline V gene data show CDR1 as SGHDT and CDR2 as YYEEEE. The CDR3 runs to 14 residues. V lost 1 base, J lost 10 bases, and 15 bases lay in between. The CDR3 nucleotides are TGTGCCAGCAGCTTGCCCTATCAGGGGGGAGAGCAGTTCTTC. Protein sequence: CASSLPYQGGEQFF. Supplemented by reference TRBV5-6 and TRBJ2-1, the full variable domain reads DAGVTQSPTHLIKTRGQQVTLRCSPKSGHDTVSWYQQALGQGPQFIFQYYEEEERQRGNFPDRFSGHQFPNYSSELNVNALLLGDSALYLCASSLPYQGGEQFFGPGTRLTVL.

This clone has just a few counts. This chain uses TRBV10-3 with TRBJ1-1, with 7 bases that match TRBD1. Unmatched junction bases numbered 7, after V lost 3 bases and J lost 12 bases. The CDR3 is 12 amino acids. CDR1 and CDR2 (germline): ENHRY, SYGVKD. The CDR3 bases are TGTGCCATCAGTGAATCAGGGGGGAAAACTTTCTTT. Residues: CAISESGGKTFF.

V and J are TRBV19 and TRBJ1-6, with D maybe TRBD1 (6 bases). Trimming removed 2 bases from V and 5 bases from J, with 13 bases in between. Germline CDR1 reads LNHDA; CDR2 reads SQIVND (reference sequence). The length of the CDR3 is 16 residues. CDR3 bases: TGTGCCAGTAGTATAAGTCGGACAGCTAATAATTCACCCCTCCACTTT. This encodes CASSISRTANNSPLHF. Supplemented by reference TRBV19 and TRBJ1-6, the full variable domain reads DGGITQSPKYLFRKEGQNVTLSCEQNLNHDAMYWYRQDPGQGLRLIYYSQIVNDFQKGDIAEGYSVSREKKESFPLTVTSAQKNPTAFYLCASSISRTANNSPLHFGNGTRLTVT.

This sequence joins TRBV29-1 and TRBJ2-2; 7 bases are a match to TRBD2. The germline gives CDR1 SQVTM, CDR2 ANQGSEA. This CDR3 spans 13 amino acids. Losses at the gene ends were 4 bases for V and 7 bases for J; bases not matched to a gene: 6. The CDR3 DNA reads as TGCAGCGTTGGGGGAGGGGTCGTCGGGGAGCTGTTTTTT. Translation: CSVGGGVVGELFF.

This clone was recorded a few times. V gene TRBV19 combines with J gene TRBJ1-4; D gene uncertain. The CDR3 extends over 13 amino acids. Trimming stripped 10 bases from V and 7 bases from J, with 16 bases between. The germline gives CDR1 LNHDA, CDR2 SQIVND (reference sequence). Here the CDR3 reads CATTRENGEKLFF. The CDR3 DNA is TGTGCCACCACTAGGGAGAATGGTGAAAAACTGTTTTTT.

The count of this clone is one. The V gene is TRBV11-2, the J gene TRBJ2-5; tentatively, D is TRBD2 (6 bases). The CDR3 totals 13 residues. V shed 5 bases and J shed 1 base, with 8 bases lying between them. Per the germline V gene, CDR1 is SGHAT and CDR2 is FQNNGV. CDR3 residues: CASSRGSQETQYF. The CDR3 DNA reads TGTGCCAGCAGCCGGGGGAGCCAAGAGACCCAGTACTTC.

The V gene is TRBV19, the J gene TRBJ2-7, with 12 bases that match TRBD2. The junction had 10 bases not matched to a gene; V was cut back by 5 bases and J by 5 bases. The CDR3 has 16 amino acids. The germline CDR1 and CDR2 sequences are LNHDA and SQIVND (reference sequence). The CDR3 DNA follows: TGTGCCAGTAGTCTTACCACTAGCGGGGGGAACAACGAGCAGTACTTC. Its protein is CASSLTTSGGNNEQYF. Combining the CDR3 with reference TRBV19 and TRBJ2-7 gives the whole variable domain DGGITQSPKYLFRKEGQNVTLSCEQNLNHDAMYWYRQDPGQGLRLIYYSQIVNDFQKGDIAEGYSVSREKKESFPLTVTSAQKNPTAFYLCASSLTTSGGNNEQYFGPGTRLTVT.

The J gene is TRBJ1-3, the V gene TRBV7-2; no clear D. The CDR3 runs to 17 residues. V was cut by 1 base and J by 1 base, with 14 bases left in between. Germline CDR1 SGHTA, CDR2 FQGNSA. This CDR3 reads CASSLGGWWESGNTIYF. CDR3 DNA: TGTGCCAGCAGCTTAGGGGGTTGGTGGGAGTCTGGAAACACCATATATTTT. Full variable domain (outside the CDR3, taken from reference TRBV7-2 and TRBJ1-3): GAGVSQSPSNKVTEKGKDVELRCDPISGHTALYWYRQSLGQGLEFLIYFQGNSAPDKSGLPSDRFSAERTGGSVSTLTIQRTQQEDSAVYLCASSLGGWWESGNTIYFGEGSWLTVV.

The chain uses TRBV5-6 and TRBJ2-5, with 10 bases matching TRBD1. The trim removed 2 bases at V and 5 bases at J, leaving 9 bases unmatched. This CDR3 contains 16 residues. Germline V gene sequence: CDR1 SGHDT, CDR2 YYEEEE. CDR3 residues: CASSFRTGGTLETQYF. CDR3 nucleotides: TGTGCCAGCAGCTTTAGGACAGGGGGAACGCTGGAGACCCAGTACTTC.

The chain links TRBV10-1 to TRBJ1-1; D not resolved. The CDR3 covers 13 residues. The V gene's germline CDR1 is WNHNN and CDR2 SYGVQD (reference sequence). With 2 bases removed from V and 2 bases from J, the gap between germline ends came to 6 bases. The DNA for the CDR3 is TGCGCCAGCAGTGAGGAGGTCAACACTGAAGCTTTCTTT. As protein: CASSEEVNTEAFF.

CDR3 sequence (DNA): TGCAGCGTGTTGATTTCACAGGGAATCGGCGAGCAGTACTTC. Protein product: CSVLISQGIGEQYF. The J gene is TRBJ2-7, the V gene TRBV29-1; D is possibly TRBD1 (6 bases). This CDR3 contains 14 residues. With 6 bases removed from V and 6 bases from J, the gap between germline ends came to 21 bases. Germline assignment: CDR1 SQVTM and CDR2 ANQGSEA.

CDR3 protein: CSVGQGAIEQYF. CDR3 DNA sequence: TGCAGCGTGGGGCAGGGGGCTATCGAGCAGTACTTC. V gene TRBV29-1 combines with J gene TRBJ2-7; 8 nucleotides match TRBD1. V lost 6 bases, J lost 6 bases, and 7 bases stayed unmatched. The CDR3 has 12 residues. Germline V gene sequence: CDR1 SQVTM, CDR2 ANQGSEA.

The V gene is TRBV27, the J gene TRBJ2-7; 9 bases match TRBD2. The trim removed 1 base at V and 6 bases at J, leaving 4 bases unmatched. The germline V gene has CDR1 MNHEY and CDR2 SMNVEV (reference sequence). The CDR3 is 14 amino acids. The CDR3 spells CASSLLAGAGEQYF. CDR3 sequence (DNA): TGTGCCAGCAGTTTATTAGCGGGGGCGGGCGAGCAGTACTTC.